This T cell receptor beta chain is from a study of T cells after yellow fever vaccination. The V gene lost 5 bases and the J gene lost 0 bases, with 11 bases spanning the gap. The CDR3 totals 15 residues. The germline V gene has CDR1 ENHRY and CDR2 SYGVKD. TCRdb passed the 5' RACE reads through MiXCR, listing each CDR3 protein once. The sample has a few hundred thousand distinct CDR3 sequences; about a fifth are singletons. Sequenced material: PBMCs, taken 15 days after the yellow fever booster vaccination. The receptor comes from a man between 25 and 39 years old who received the YFV17D yellow fever vaccine. The V and J genes are TRBV10-3 and TRBJ2-1; D is undetermined. As DNA, the CDR3 is TGTGCCATCAGTCAAGCTTATCGCTCCTACAATGAGCAGTTCTTC. Its translation is CAISQAYRSYNEQFF.